A selection of T cell receptor beta chains follows, all from one sample in a study of T-cell memory formation after mild COVID-19. TCRdb reanalysed the 5' RACE reads using MiXCR and keeps one entry per CDR3 protein. This table holds about 180,000 distinct CDR3 sequences, less than 20% found once. What was sequenced was PBMCs or a T cell subset sorted from them (not recorded which). These receptors were obtained from a young man who had mild COVID-19 (a few samples of this study predate the infection). Cell type and time point are not known. CDR3s include the opening cysteine and the closing phenylalanine or tryptophan. A D gene is named only where the DNA matches it firmly. Expanded clones are given a class, and other clones once, few, many or no size at all.

clone_size	v_call	j_call	d_call	cdr3_nt	cdr3_aa
few	TRBV7-2	TRBJ2-2	NA	TGTGCCAGCAGCTTAATGTTAGGTGCCGGGGAGCTGTTTTTT	CASSLMLGAGELFF
NA	TRBV11-2	TRBJ1-1	TRBD1	TGTGCCAGCAGCCCCAGGCCGCAACTTAGGGGGCGGGACACTGAAGCTTTCTTT	CASSPRPQLRGRDTEAFF
NA	TRBV11-2	TRBJ1-5	TRBD1	TGTGCCAGCAGCCCCGACAGGGGGCAAGACCAGCATTTT	CASSPDRGQDQHF
NA	TRBV11-2	TRBJ2-5	NA	TGTGCCAGCAGCTTAGCCGACGGGGGGACCCAGTACTTC	CASSLADGGTQYF
NA	TRBV20-1	TRBJ1-1	NA	TGCAGTGCTAGAGATATGCGATTGAACACTGAAGCTTTCTTT	CSARDMRLNTEAFF
NA	TRBV6-5	TRBJ2-3	TRBD1	TGTGCCAGCAGCCTGGGACAGGTCGAAGATACGCAGTATTTT	CASSLGQVEDTQYF
NA	TRBV7-2	TRBJ2-3	TRBD2	TGTGCCAGTGAGCGGGGTTCTAGCACAGATACGCAGTATTTT	CASERGSSTDTQYF
many	TRBV6-6	TRBJ1-2	NA	TGTGCCAGCAGTTACGTTCAGGCCCTAGATGGCTACACCTTC	CASSYVQALDGYTF
NA	TRBV7-2	TRBJ2-5	TRBD2	TGTGCCAGCAGCCCGCATTATTTAGCGGGGGGGCCGAGCGAGACCCAGTACTTC	CASSPHYLAGGPSETQYF
few	TRBV19	TRBJ2-1	NA	TGTGCCAGTAGTATTTGGCCAGGGCGGGACAATGAGCAGTTCTTC	CASSIWPGRDNEQFF
NA	TRBV5-1	TRBJ1-2	NA	TGCGCCAGCAGCTTGAACCCCGGGACACAGCGTGGCTACACCTTC	CASSLNPGTQRGYTF
few	TRBV28	TRBJ2-1	NA	TGTGCCAGCAGTTTACCCCACAATGAGCAGTTCTTC	CASSLPHNEQFF
NA	TRBV5-1	TRBJ2-3	TRBD2	TGCGCCAGCAGCTTGGCGCAGCGGGGGAAAGGAGATACGCAGTATTTT	CASSLAQRGKGDTQYF
NA	TRBV20-1	TRBJ2-5	TRBD2	TGCAGTGCTAGTCTCCCCCTAGCGGGGGGGGGTGTTTTGTGGGAGACCCAGTACTTC	CSASLPLAGGGVLWETQYF
NA	TRBV7-9	TRBJ2-5	NA	TGTGCCAGCAGCTTCCCGGGGTTCAGCGAGACCCAGTACTTC	CASSFPGFSETQYF
few	TRBV29-1	TRBJ1-1	NA	TGCAGCGTTGAGCCGGGACAGAACACTGAAGCTTTCTTT	CSVEPGQNTEAFF
NA	TRBV7-2	TRBJ1-1	NA	TGTGCCAGCAGCTTATATGGGGGGGTAAACACTGAAGCTTTCTTT	CASSLYGGVNTEAFF
NA	TRBV7-6	TRBJ2-2	NA	TGTGCCAGCAGCTTAGTGCCAGGGCTGGATGCCGGGGAGCTGTTTTTT	CASSLVPGLDAGELFF
NA	TRBV7-2	TRBJ2-3	TRBD2	TGTGCCAGCAGCCTACCAGCGGGGGCACAGTATTTT	CASSLPAGAQYF
NA	TRBV12-3/TRBV12-4	TRBJ1-1	NA	TGTGCCAGCAGTTTAGATCGGGCGGGAAACACTGAAGCTTTCTTT	CASSLDRAGNTEAFF
few	TRBV19	TRBJ2-3	NA	TGTGCCAGTAGTATTGAACCGCACACAGATACGCAGTATTTT	CASSIEPHTDTQYF
NA	TRBV7-2	TRBJ1-4	NA	TGTGCCAGCAGCCACCGGGACAATCCTGAAAAACTGTTTTTT	CASSHRDNPEKLFF
few	TRBV10-3	TRBJ1-4	NA	TGTGCCATCAGTGAAAGCCCCGGGGGTGCTGAAAAACTGTTTTTT	CAISESPGGAEKLFF
few	TRBV20-1	TRBJ1-2	TRBD1	TGCAGTGCTACCCGACAGGGGGCGTCCGGTGGCTACACCTTC	CSATRQGASGGYTF
NA	TRBV15	TRBJ2-5	NA	TGTGCCACCAGTGCATTTGAGACCCAGTACTTC	CATSAFETQYF
NA	TRBV5-1	TRBJ2-2	TRBD1	TGCGCCAGCAGCCCACGGGACAGGTCAACCGGGGAGCTGTTTTTT	CASSPRDRSTGELFF
NA	TRBV4-2	TRBJ1-5	NA	TGTGCCAGCAGCGAGGGGATAAGCAATCAGCCCCAGCATTTT	CASSEGISNQPQHF
NA	TRBV3-1	TRBJ2-2	NA	TGTGCCAGCAGCCAAGATATGGCCTCCGGGGAGCTGTTTTTT	CASSQDMASGELFF
once	TRBV29-1	TRBJ1-6	NA	TGCAGCGTTGGGGACGGCTATAATTCACCCCTCCACTTT	CSVGDGYNSPLHF
many	TRBV7-6	TRBJ2-5	NA	TGTGCCAGCAGCTTAGGTAGCTGGGCGGAGACCCAGTACTTC	CASSLGSWAETQYF
NA	TRBV10-3	TRBJ1-4	NA	TGTGCCATCAGTGAAGGGACGGATAATGAAAAACTGTTTTTT	CAISEGTDNEKLFF
few	TRBV14	TRBJ2-2	NA	TGTGCCAGCAGCCAACCCCGGGACTCCTTAGGCACCGGGGAGCTGTTTTTT	CASSQPRDSLGTGELFF
few	TRBV3-1	TRBJ2-7	TRBD2	TGTGCCAGCAGCCAAGGGACTAGCGCTACCTACGAGCAGTACTTC	CASSQGTSATYEQYF
NA	TRBV12-3/TRBV12-4	TRBJ2-3	NA	TGTGCCAGCAGTTCCCAGGAAACAGATACGCAGTATTTT	CASSSQETDTQYF
NA	TRBV5-1	TRBJ1-1	TRBD1	TGCGCCAGCAGCGCCGGGACAGGGAGTGGTGGAGCTTTCTTT	CASSAGTGSGGAFF